A selection of T cell receptor beta chains follows, all from one sample in a study of T cells in Graves' hyperthyroidism and ophthalmopathy. In TCRdb, the multiplex PCR reads were re-called with MiXCR into one record per CDR3 protein. The table lists 690,000 or so distinct CDR3 sequences, around 19% of them singletons, with over 15% in the top ten. Sequencing was performed on blood. These receptors were obtained from a woman aged 45-59 years with Graves' hyperthyroidism that later progressed to Graves' ophthalmopathy. Both conserved end residues are part of each CDR3. D genes are given only for firm matches. Not all rows give a size; the values are once, few, many and, for expanded clones, a class.

d_gene,v_gene,abundance,len,j_gene,CDR3nt,CDR3aa
-,TRBV5-1,-,16,TRBJ2-2,TGCGCCAGCAGCTTGGTTCCGGGGATGAACACCGGGGAGCTGTTTTTT,CASSLVPGMNTGELFF
-,TRBV7-9,-,12,TRBJ1-1,TGTGCCAGCAGCTTTGGGGAAACGGCAGCTTTCTTT,CASSFGETAAFF
-,TRBV5-8,-,14,TRBJ2-3,TGTGCCAGCAGCTTTTTACTATACACAGATACGCAGTATTTT,CASSFLLYTDTQYF
TRBD1,TRBV18,-,15,TRBJ1-5,TGTGCCAGCTCACGGGACAGAGGGGGTGAGCAGCCCCAGCATTTT,CASSRDRGGEQPQHF
TRBD1,TRBV9,-,16,TRBJ1-1,TGTGCCAGCAGCGAGGGGGACAGGGGGCTTAACACTGAAGCTTTCTTT,CASSEGDRGLNTEAFF
-,TRBV6-5,-,15,TRBJ1-2,TGTGCCAGCAGTTACGATACGGGGGATAACTATGGCTACACCTTC,CASSYDTGDNYGYTF
TRBD2,TRBV3-1,many,15,TRBJ2-1,TGTGCCAGCAGCCCTAGCGGGGGAGTCTTGGGGGAGCAGTTCTTC,CASSPSGGVLGEQFF
-,TRBV5-1,few,16,TRBJ2-1,TGCGCCAGCAGCTTGGGACTCGGACAACTATACAATGAGCAGTTCTTC,CASSLGLGQLYNEQFF
-,TRBV27,-,15,TRBJ1-4,TGTGCCAGCAGTTTCACGACACCGGCTAATGAAAAACTGTTTTTT,CASSFTTPANEKLFF
-,TRBV19,few,11,TRBJ2-2,TGTGCCACAGGGATCACCGGGGAGCTGTTTTTT,CATGITGELFF
-,TRBV6-1,many,16,TRBJ2-7,TGTGCCAGCAGTACCCCAGGACGAAGGATCTCCTACGAGCAGTACTTC,CASSTPGRRISYEQYF
TRBD1,TRBV18,-,16,TRBJ2-1,TGTGCCAGCTCACAATCGGACAGGAGCTCCTACAATGAGCAGTTCTTC,CASSQSDRSSYNEQFF
TRBD1,TRBV29-1,few,14,TRBJ2-3,TGCAGCGTGCCCCCAGGGGGCAACACAGATACGCAGTATTTT,CSVPPGGNTDTQYF
TRBD1,TRBV5-1,few,17,TRBJ1-4,TGCGCCAGCAGCTTGGGACCCCAGGGGGCTGGTAATGAAAAACTGTTTTTT,CASSLGPQGAGNEKLFF
-,TRBV7-2,many,14,TRBJ1-1,TGTGCCAGCAGCTTAAACTGGGGGGCCACTGAAGCTTTCTTT,CASSLNWGATEAFF
TRBD2,TRBV20-1,many,16,TRBJ2-5,TGCAGTGCTAGAGCAGGACTAGCGGGGGATATTGAGACCCAGTACTTC,CSARAGLAGDIETQYF
-,TRBV5-1,-,15,TRBJ1-4,TGCGCCAGCAGCTTGGGGCCCAGCGGGGATGAAAAACTGTTTTTT,CASSLGPSGDEKLFF
TRBD2,TRBV20-1,-,14,TRBJ2-5,TGCAGTGCTAGTAGCGGGGGGGGACCAGAGACCCAGTACTTC,CSASSGGGPETQYF
-,TRBV5-6,-,14,TRBJ1-1,TGTGCCAGCAGCCCCGGGACCATTGGGACTGAAGCTTTCTTT,CASSPGTIGTEAFF
-,TRBV5-1,many,13,TRBJ1-2,TGCGCCAGCAGCTTGGACAGGCTGAGGGGCTACACCTTC,CASSLDRLRGYTF
TRBD2,TRBV11-2,-,17,TRBJ2-3,TGTGCCAGCAGCTTAGATCTGCGGGGGGGCGGCACAGATACGCAGTATTTT,CASSLDLRGGGTDTQYF
-,TRBV30,-,15,TRBJ1-1,TGTGCCTGGGGGGGGTCACAGGGATCGAACACTGAAGCTTTCTTT,CAWGGSQGSNTEAFF
TRBD2,TRBV7-9,-,16,TRBJ2-1,TGTGCCAGCAGCTTAGTACCTAGCGGGGGTTACAATGAGCAGTTCTTC,CASSLVPSGGYNEQFF
-,TRBV20-1,few,11,TRBJ1-1,TGCAGTGCTACAGGGTACACTGAAGCTTTCTTT,CSATGYTEAFF
-,TRBV6-5,-,14,TRBJ1-1,TGTGCCAGCAGTTACTCCCAATTGAACACTGAAGCTTTCTTT,CASSYSQLNTEAFF
TRBD1,TRBV12-3/TRBV12-4,-,17,TRBJ1-4,TGTGCCAGCAGTCCCCCCCATGGGACAGGGGTTTTGGAAAAACTGTTTTTT,CASSPPHGTGVLEKLFF
-,TRBV9,few,15,TRBJ2-2,TGTGCCAGCAGCGGCGGCCTTCGGTTCACCGGGGAGCTGTTTTTT,CASSGGLRFTGELFF
TRBD2,TRBV7-9,-,18,TRBJ2-5,TGTGCCAGCGGGACCAGTCCGGGACTAGCGGGGGGCCGGGAGACCCAGTACTTC,CASGTSPGLAGGRETQYF
-,TRBV27,few,15,TRBJ2-5,TGTGCCAGCAGTTTTACCGACACATCTCTGGGTACCCAGTACTTC,CASSFTDTSLGTQYF
-,TRBV7-2,many,15,TRBJ1-1,TGTGCCAGCAGCTTAGAGTCCGGGACAAACACTGAAGCTTTCTTT,CASSLESGTNTEAFF
-,TRBV15,few,17,TRBJ1-5,TGTGCCACCAGCGGAGATCCCCGTCGGATCCCCAATCAGCCCCAGCATTTT,CATSGDPRRIPNQPQHF